A selection of T cell receptor beta chains follows, all from one sample in a study of shared clonotypes between healthy human individuals. Some clones are missing from TCRdb's copy, which holds only in-frame ones; the method was immunoSEQ multiplex PCR. The table has around 1.6 million clones, 95% to 99% seen once. The sample comprised naive CD4+ T cells sorted from blood. Receptors were obtained from a man aged 25 to 40 in good health. Both conserved end residues are part of each CDR3. D genes are given only for firm matches. The size field is filled for only some rows; it gives once, few, many or a size class.

size	length	J	D	V	CDR3	DNA
-	15	TRBJ2-1	-	TRBV30	CAWSVRTSSYNEQFF	TGTGCCTGGAGTGTGCGCACGAGCTCCTACAATGAGCAGTTCTTC
-	16	TRBJ1-3	-	TRBV5-5	CASSFIVFGSGNTIYF	TGTGCCAGCAGCTTTATAGTCTTCGGCTCTGGAAACACCATATATTTT
-	16	TRBJ2-7	TRBD1	TRBV11-2	CASSPSLDRGFYEQYF	TGTGCCAGCAGCCCCAGTTTGGACAGGGGCTTCTACGAGCAGTACTTC
-	14	TRBJ1-1	-	TRBV6-4	CASSDSSRATEAFF	TGTGCCAGCAGTGACTCGAGTAGGGCCACTGAAGCTTTCTTT
-	15	TRBJ2-7	-	TRBV5-1	CASSLEGVSSYEQYF	TGCGCCAGCAGCTTGGAGGGCGTCAGCTCCTACGAGCAGTACTTC
-	15	TRBJ2-5	-	TRBV12-5	CASGSSPRYQETQYF	TGTGCTAGTGGTTCCTCCCCCAGATACCAAGAGACCCAGTACTTC
few	12	TRBJ2-7	-	TRBV7-2	CASSLSSYEQYF	TGTGCCAGCAGCCTCAGCTCCTACGAGCAGTACTTC
-	13	TRBJ2-1	-	TRBV19	CASSWGLYNEQFF	TGTGCCAGTAGTTGGGGGTTATACAATGAGCAGTTCTTC
-	14	TRBJ1-1	-	TRBV5-1	CASRQALPNTEAFF	TGCGCCAGCCGGCAGGCCCTTCCGAACACTGAAGCTTTCTTT
-	14	TRBJ2-7	TRBD2	TRBV6-1	CASSGSGGSYEQYF	TGTGCCAGCAGTGGTTCGGGGGGGTCCTACGAGCAGTACTTC
once	17	TRBJ2-1	-	TRBV27	CASSFRVEYVPYNEQFF	TGTGCCAGCAGTTTTCGGGTCGAGTACGTGCCCTACAATGAGCAGTTCTTC
-	14	TRBJ2-3	TRBD2	TRBV2	CASIRLAERDTQYF	TGTGCCAGCATTAGGCTAGCGGAGAGGGATACGCAGTATTTT
-	15	TRBJ1-4	-	TRBV5-1	CASSLDTPRAEKLFF	TGCGCCAGCAGCCTGGACACACCCAGGGCTGAAAAACTGTTTTTT
-	15	TRBJ1-3	TRBD1	TRBV6-6	CASSYVGQGWDTIYF	TGTGCCAGCAGTTACGTGGGACAGGGATGGGACACCATATATTTT
-	16	TRBJ2-3	TRBD2	TRBV4-1	CASSLGLAGGTDTQYF	TGCGCCAGCAGCCTCGGACTAGCGGGTGGCACAGATACGCAGTATTTT
-	15	TRBJ2-4	-	TRBV7-6	CASSYGPASQNIQYF	TGTGCCAGCAGCTACGGTCCGGCTTCGCAAAACATTCAGTACTTC
once	15	TRBJ2-3	-	TRBV6-1	CASSVKTTSTDTQYF	TGTGCCAGCAGCGTAAAAACGACCAGCACAGATACGCAGTATTTT
-	14	TRBJ1-1	TRBD1	TRBV18	CASSPGQEGTEAFF	TGTGCCAGCTCACCAGGACAGGAGGGCACTGAAGCTTTCTTT
once	13	TRBJ2-3	TRBD1	TRBV5-1	CASSSGQTDTQYF	TGCGCCAGCAGCTCGGGACAGACAGATACGCAGTATTTT
-	12	TRBJ1-4	TRBD1	TRBV6-5	CATRTGDEKLFF	TGTGCCACCCGGACAGGGGATGAAAAACTGTTTTTT
-	14	TRBJ1-2	-	TRBV30	CAWSVNFQGGGYTF	TGTGCCTGGAGTGTAAACTTCCAGGGAGGCGGCTACACCTTC
-	19	TRBJ2-1	TRBD2	TRBV14	CASSPHPSGRALFDNEQFF	TGTGCCAGCAGCCCCCACCCTAGCGGGAGGGCCCTCTTCGACAATGAGCAGTTCTTC
-	15	TRBJ1-5	-	TRBV27	CASSSPGNSNQPQHF	TGTGCCAGCAGTTCGCCCGGGAATAGCAATCAGCCCCAGCATTTT
-	13	TRBJ2-3	-	TRBV25-1	CASRGDSTDTQYF	TGTGCCAGCAGAGGGGACAGCACAGATACGCAGTATTTT
-	17	TRBJ2-1	-	TRBV5-4	CASSQSPGRRVRDEQFF	TGTGCCAGCAGCCAGAGCCCAGGACGGAGAGTACGCGATGAGCAGTTCTTC
-	15	TRBJ2-1	-	TRBV6-6	CASSYSADTYNEQFF	TGTGCCAGCAGTTACTCGGCTGATACCTACAATGAGCAGTTCTTC
-	14	TRBJ2-7	-	TRBV9	CASSVGLKGYEQYF	TGTGCCAGCAGCGTAGGACTAAAGGGCTACGAGCAGTACTTC
-	15	TRBJ1-1	-	TRBV7-9	CASSLGPVRDTEAFF	TGTGCCAGCAGCTTAGGCCCGGTCCGAGACACTGAAGCTTTCTTT
-	18	TRBJ2-2	TRBD2	TRBV7-6	CASSLGVAGGTNTGELFF	TGTGCCAGCAGCTTAGGAGTAGCGGGAGGGACGAACACCGGGGAGCTGTTTTTT
-	15	TRBJ1-4	-	TRBV11-2	CASSLDPRTNEKLFF	TGTGCCAGCAGCTTAGATCCGAGGACTAATGAAAAACTGTTTTTT
once	12	TRBJ2-7	-	TRBV29-1	CSVGASGYEQYF	TGCAGCGTTGGAGCATCGGGATACGAGCAGTACTTC
-	13	TRBJ1-1	-	TRBV14	CASSQDRSVQEFF	TGTGCAAGCAGCCAAGATCGGTCGGTACAGGAGTTCTTT
-	14	TRBJ2-3	-	TRBV2	CASSELAISDTQYF	TGTGCCAGCAGTGAACTAGCGATCTCAGATACGCAGTATTTT
-	14	TRBJ2-7	TRBD2	TRBV18	CASSPTSGLYEQYF	TGTGCCAGCTCTCCAACTAGCGGGCTCTACGAGCAGTACTTC
-	17	TRBJ2-5	TRBD2	TRBV9	CASSVALAGADQETQYF	TGTGCCAGCAGCGTAGCACTAGCGGGAGCGGACCAAGAGACCCAGTACTTC
-	14	TRBJ2-1	-	TRBV4-1	CASSPRDSYNEQFF	TGCGCCAGCAGCCCTCGGGACTCCTACAATGAGCAGTTCTTC
-	15	TRBJ2-3	-	TRBV6-6	CASSYQQGVIDTQYF	TGTGCCAGCAGTTACCAACAGGGAGTAATAGATACGCAGTATTTT
once	17	TRBJ2-7	TRBD2	TRBV27	CASSLGTLAARRYEQYF	TGTGCCAGCAGTTTGGGGACCCTAGCGGCAAGAAGGTACGAGCAGTACTTC
once	15	TRBJ2-5	TRBD2	TRBV5-1	CASSSNSGSGETQYF	TGCGCCAGCAGCTCCAATAGCGGGAGTGGGGAGACCCAGTACTTC
-	14	TRBJ2-1	TRBD1	TRBV7-9	CASSFRGLGNEQFF	TGTGCCAGCAGCTTCAGGGGGCTCGGCAATGAGCAGTTCTTC
-	15	TRBJ2-7	-	TRBV7-8	CASSLVRARPLQQYF	TGTGCCAGCAGCTTAGTTCGGGCCCGACCTCTTCAGCAGTACTTC
-	11	TRBJ2-7	-	TRBV29-1	CSAGAAYEQYF	TGCAGCGCCGGAGCAGCCTACGAGCAGTACTTC
-	15	TRBJ2-7	TRBD1	TRBV5-5	CASSTGTGGGYEQYF	TGTGCCAGCAGCACCGGGACAGGGGGCGGGTACGAGCAGTACTTC
-	16	TRBJ2-2	-	TRBV18	CASSPKHPANTGELFF	TGTGCCAGCTCACCGAAACACCCAGCGAACACCGGGGAGCTGTTTTTT
-	14	TRBJ2-7	-	TRBV11-3	CASSLQGSLHEQYF	TGTGCCAGCAGCTTACAGGGATCCCTCCACGAGCAGTACTTC
-	13	TRBJ2-5	-	TRBV6-5	CASTPPRQETQYF	TGTGCCAGCACCCCCCCTCGGCAAGAGACCCAGTACTTC
-	12	TRBJ1-5	-	TRBV15	CATSRDYQPQHF	TGTGCCACCAGCAGAGATTATCAGCCCCAGCATTTT
-	14	TRBJ2-2	-	TRBV2	CASSKVRATGELFF	TGTGCCAGCAGTAAAGTCCGGGCCACCGGGGAGCTGTTTTTT
-	14	TRBJ1-1	-	TRBV4-1	CASSREEGGAEAFF	TGCGCCAGCAGCCGGGAGGAGGGAGGGGCTGAAGCTTTCTTT
-	15	TRBJ1-2	-	TRBV9	CASSVGAGVDYGYTF	TGTGCCAGCAGCGTAGGGGCAGGGGTGGACTATGGCTACACCTTC
-	15	TRBJ2-2	TRBD1	TRBV28	CASSRRGGNTGELFF	TGTGCCAGCAGTCGAAGAGGGGGCAACACCGGGGAGCTGTTTTTT
-	14	TRBJ1-1	-	TRBV5-1	CASSLAAENTEAFF	TGCGCCAGCAGCTTGGCCGCGGAGAACACTGAAGCTTTCTTT